This T cell receptor (beta chain) stems from a study of blood T cell repertoires in COVID-19. The CDR3 is 15 residues long. J was trimmed by 9 bases and V by 6 bases; bases with no gene match: 7. Germline loops: CDR1 SNHLY, CDR2 FYNNEI. Source study methods: Scientists estimated how many nucleated cells there were by amplifying reference gene primers. The method was immunoSEQ multiplex PCR; TCRdb's version includes in-frame clones alone and lacks a portion of them. Clone size and V and J calls were adopted from that table, with D and trimming inferred from the DNA. The table shows 200,000 to 300,000 clones, with 80% to 90% occurring only once.

The chain links TRBV2 to TRBJ1-6; 11 bases match TRBD1. The source is a man between 45 and 60 years old with acute or convalescent COVID-19. Source material: peripheral blood. As DNA, the CDR3 is TGTGCCAGCAGCGACCCCGGGACAGGGGGTTCACCCCTCCACTTT. Translated, it gives CASSDPGTGGSPLHF.